This TCR beta chain was recorded in a study of cytomegalovirus exposure and HLA in healthy donors (dated by TCRdb to about 2017). Turning to the overall study: In an earlier analysis of roughly 590 of the donors, 276 Gb of sequence data and 90 million to 120 million unique TCR beta sequences from about 179 million T cells were reported. In an earlier analysis of a few hundred of the donors, high-throughput TCR beta sequencing was used to judge whether each TCR beta V gene segment behaved as functional or pseudogenic. An early release covering more than 500 HLA-typed donors comprised 300 to 350 gigabases of sequencing data and around 85 million unique TCR sequences. Rather than drawing on any new phenotypic data, the later analysis identified candidate immune exposures from TCR beta sequences and the way those sequences occurred across donors. Donor age, sex, ethnicity and CMV serostatus were compiled together with the repertoire data. To predict cytomegalovirus infection status, the study combined high-throughput TCR immunosequencing, statistical association of individual TCRs with disease status, and machine learning. A later genetic analysis used genome-wide SNP genotypes for about three fifths of the 666 donors, treating that subset as a discovery cohort. The study used immunosequencing to profile the T cell repertoires of some 600 subjects and linked those repertoires to cytomegalovirus serostatus. HLA typing included class I and class II loci at four-digit resolution. Besides the first cohort of roughly 640 subjects, a separate validation cohort made up of about 120 different subjects was used. About 5 DR-DQ haplotypes were handled as single units for association and clustering, since linkage in the cohort was strong. Typing coverage varied by locus: roughly 629-640 donors for A, B, C, DRB1 and DQB1; roughly 510 for DQA1; nearly 610 for DPA1; more than 450 for DPB1. Among 398 genotyped donors of the cohort, an average of about 240,000 unique TCR beta nucleotide sequences were sequenced per donor, roughly a sixth of them non-productive. The study was designed to test whether signatures of past pathogen exposure could be identified by cataloging public T cell receptors. Of the roughly 400 genotyped donors, about 80% fell in the genetic ancestry cluster associated with self-reported Caucasian donors. To study patterns of TCR occurrence, a later analysis re-analyzed previously published TCR beta repertoires from 500 to 850 donors and added high-resolution HLA genotyping. Every repertoire in the discovery cohort had been generated on one and the same sequencing platform. Results the study describes overall, beyond this receptor: An earlier analysis of approximately 570 of the donors showed that most TCR beta V segments appeared in productive rearrangements either about 90% or about 30% of the time, which broadly matched IMGT annotations. This cohort had only TCR beta chains sequenced, and the lack of alpha or paired-chain data limited which features could be detected. According to a later genetic analysis, donors in an Asian-associated ancestry cluster had fewer N-insertions in productive TCRs than the roughly 660-donor mean. At a false discovery rate of 0.05, a later analysis linked 16,951 TCR beta sequences to specific HLA alleles. When HLA alleles, especially DR and DQ, strongly co-occurred, attributing TCR associations to individual alleles was difficult. A later analysis reported that several top co-occurrence clusters appeared linked to parvovirus B19, influenza, CMV and Epstein-Barr virus. Some IMGT-functional V segments, including TRBV6-2 and TRBV6-3, could not be distinguished by the 87-base-pair reads and were therefore excluded. In vitro tests confirmed that a few of the cytomegalovirus-associated TCR beta chains recognize cytomegalovirus antigens. Most TCR sequences were observed very rarely across donors, whereas some public TCRs were present in many individuals. The study listed 150 to 200 TCR beta chains as associated with cytomegalovirus. Sequencing depth was assumed to be roughly uniform across donors in the presence/absence analyses, though that assumption may not hold. HLA typing was unavailable for some donors at each locus, so association tests used only the typed subset. V-gene and J-gene trimming of TCR beta chains was associated with a missense DCLRE1C variant in a later genetic analysis, and the association was replicated in an independent cohort. Because counts were too low, about 18 rarely observed V segments, including chromosome 9 orphons, were excluded from the earlier analysis of 587 of the donors. In a later analysis, TCR association rates were found to vary across HLA loci, with the most associated TCRs seen for DRB1 alleles and the fewest for HLA-C alleles. Most CMV-associated TCR beta chains appeared to be HLA-restricted in a later analysis, and the HLA associations seemed to be driven largely by CMV exposure. A cluster of highly shared sequence variants was judged likely to represent a technical artifact of the sequencing pipeline. Linkage disequilibrium might explain the correlated functional status among segregating V segments, but an unknown experimental factor could not be ruled out. The authors suggested that the approach could potentially be generalized to other disease states and immunological phenotypes. In a later analysis, HLA-associated TCR beta chains showed more clonal expansion and lower generation probabilities than non-associated chains that were equally common. The only immune exposure information available for the cohort was CMV serostatus. A further reported finding was that TCR beta sequences accurately predicted the HLA-A and HLA-B alleles for most subjects in the first cohort. The classifier was reported to diagnose cytomegalovirus status with high specificity and sensitivity in both the original cohort and the validation cohort.

From the germline V gene, CDR1 is SNHLY and CDR2 is FYNNEI. From the cysteine through the phenylalanine, the CDR3 covers 14 amino acids. Only the CDR3 DNA stays, 42 bases, in frame from base 1. After removal of 3 bases from V and 2 bases from J, the junction retains 3 bases not matched to a gene. In total, roughly 670 healthy bone marrow donors made up the cohort. At the time of sampling, every cohort member was nominally healthy, though immune exposures that went unrecorded were likely present. The donor tested CMV seronegative, placing the donor among the approximately 360 seronegative members of the cohort. A peripheral blood sample was provided by each donor, and peripheral blood mononuclear cells were used for TCR beta sequencing. Genomic DNA was extracted from the blood cell samples with the Qiagen DNeasy Blood Extraction Kit. The library was prepared using the immunoSEQ multiplex PCR assay. For the multiplex PCR, a mixture combining 60 forward primers for TCR Vbeta segments and 13 reverse primers for TCR Jbeta segments was used. A multiplex PCR assay on genomic DNA amplified the CDR3 region of rearranged TCR beta genes. The Illumina HiSeq System was used to sequence the amplified TCR beta libraries as 87-base-pair reads. The original methods were these. In a later analysis, 77 million or so unique TCR beta chains were counted across the 500 to 850 repertoires, and roughly 11 million of these chains were shared by at least two donors. A nearest-neighbor algorithm error-corrected the raw reads and collapsed the reads into unique sequences, merging closely related sequences to remove PCR and sequencing errors. Alignment of CDR3 sequences to IMGT reference sequences was used to assign V, D and J gene segments. For a sequence to be retained, a match of at least six nucleotides was required to both a V gene segment and a J gene segment. A rearrangement was called productive if the CDR3 had no stop codons and remained in frame with V and J, and every other rearrangement was called non-productive. CDR3 was defined by IMGT convention, running from the second conserved V-encoded cysteine to the conserved J-encoded phenylalanine. In an earlier analysis of just under 600 of the donors, sequences lacking an unambiguous match to a single V gene segment were excluded. In an earlier analysis of almost 600 of the donors, a V segment was called functional when productive rearrangements were above 56.7%, and segregating when the standard deviation between donors exceeded 5%. A statistical classification framework was developed to diagnose cytomegalovirus status using the catalog of TCR beta chain sequences. A later analysis assigned V and J genes by comparing TCR nucleotide sequences with IMGT/GENE-DB human TR gene sequences. In a later analysis, CDR3 sequences and most-parsimonious VDJ recombination scenarios were assigned using the TCRdist pipeline. In a later analysis, each TCR beta chain was defined by its CDR3 amino acid sequence together with its V-gene family, and reads without a unique V-gene family were excluded. In a later analysis, around 650 highly shared, low-generation-probability nucleotide sequences were removed to address suspected cross-contamination and a sequencing artifact. For each public chain, a later analysis derived a clonal expansion index from normalized ranks of inferred template counts within each repertoire. Generation probabilities in a later analysis came from a VDJ recombination model fitted to out-of-frame rearrangements, and those results were checked against IGoR. In a later analysis, TCR-TCR, TCR-HLA and TCR-CMV co-occurrence was scored with hypergeometric tests, and a repertoire-size bias correction was applied to TCR pairs. False discovery rates were estimated in a later analysis by permuting HLA or CMV assignments 20 times. In a later analysis, co-occurring TCRs were grouped with DBSCAN, and TCRdist sequence similarity was added when clustering was performed within HLA-allele-positive subsets. For co-occurrence clustering, repertoires with fewer than 30,000 or more than 120,000 public chains were excluded, along with roughly 5 repertoires with anomalous nucleotide sharing. Here the immuneACCESS table is served through TCRdb, limited to in-frame sequences with V and J called. Missing clones are a known gap in these copies; in checked studies unresolved V genes cover under half, and the rest lacks a known reason. The V and J calls and clone size come from that table; D and trimming were worked out from the DNA. Recorded for this sample are roughly 150,000 clones; around 84% of them occurred a single time. The ten largest clones take up roughly 2.4% of the sample.

As for this clone: What antigen it recognizes has not been identified. The sample holds no much larger clone one base away, and base qualities are not on file.

Sequenced input: PBMCs. The chain is made from TRBV2 and TRBJ2-7; 8 central bases correspond to TRBD1. The receptor was derived from a woman aged 18-29 years in good health and CMV-seronegative. The CDR3 protein is CASSDGRGPYEQYF. The DNA is as follows: TGTGCCAGCAGTGATGGCAGGGGGCCCTACGAGCAGTACTTC.